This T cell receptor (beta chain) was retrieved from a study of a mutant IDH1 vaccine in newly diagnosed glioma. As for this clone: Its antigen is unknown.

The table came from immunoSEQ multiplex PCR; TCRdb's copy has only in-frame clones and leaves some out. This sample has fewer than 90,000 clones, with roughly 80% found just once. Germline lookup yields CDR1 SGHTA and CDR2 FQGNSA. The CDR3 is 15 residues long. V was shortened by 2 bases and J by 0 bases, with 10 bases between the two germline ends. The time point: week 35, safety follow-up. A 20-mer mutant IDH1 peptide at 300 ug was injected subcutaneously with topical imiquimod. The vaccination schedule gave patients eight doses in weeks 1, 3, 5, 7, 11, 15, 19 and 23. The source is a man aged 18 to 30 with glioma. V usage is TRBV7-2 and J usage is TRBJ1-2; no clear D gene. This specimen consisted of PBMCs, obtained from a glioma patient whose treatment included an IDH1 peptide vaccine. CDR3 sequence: CASSLLVLANYGYTF. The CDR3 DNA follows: TGTGCCAGCAGCTTATTAGTCTTAGCTAACTATGGCTACACCTTC.